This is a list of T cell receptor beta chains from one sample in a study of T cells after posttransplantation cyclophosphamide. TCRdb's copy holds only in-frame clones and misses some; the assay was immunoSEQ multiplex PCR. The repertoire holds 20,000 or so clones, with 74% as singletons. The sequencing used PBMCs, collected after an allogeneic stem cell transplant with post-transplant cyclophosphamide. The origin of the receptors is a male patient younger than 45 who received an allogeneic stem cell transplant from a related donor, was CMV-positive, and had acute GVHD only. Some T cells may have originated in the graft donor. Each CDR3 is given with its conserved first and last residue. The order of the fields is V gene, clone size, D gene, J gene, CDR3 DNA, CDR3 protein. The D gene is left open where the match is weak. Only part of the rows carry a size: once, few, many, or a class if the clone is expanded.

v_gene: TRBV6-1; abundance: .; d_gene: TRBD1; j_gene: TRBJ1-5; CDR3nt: TGTGCCAGCACCTCAGGACAGGTCAATCAGCCCCAGCATTTT; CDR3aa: CASTSGQVNQPQHF
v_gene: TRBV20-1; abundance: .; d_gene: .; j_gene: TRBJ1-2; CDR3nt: TGCAGTGCGGGAAACAGGGCTGGCTACACCTTC; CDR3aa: CSAGNRAGYTF
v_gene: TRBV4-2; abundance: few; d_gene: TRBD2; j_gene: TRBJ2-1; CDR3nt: TGTGCCAGCAGCCCAGCGGGGGCCTACTACAATGAGCAGTTCTTC; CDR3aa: CASSPAGAYYNEQFF
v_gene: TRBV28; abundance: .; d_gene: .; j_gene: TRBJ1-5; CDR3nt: TGTGCCAGCAGTTTATCCTCGGCAGGGAAGTATCAGCCCCAGCATTTT; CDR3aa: CASSLSSAGKYQPQHF
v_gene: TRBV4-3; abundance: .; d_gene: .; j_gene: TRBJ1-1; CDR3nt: TGCGCCAGCAGCCACCCCTCGACAGGAGGTCCCACTGAAGCTTTCTTT; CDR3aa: CASSHPSTGGPTEAFF
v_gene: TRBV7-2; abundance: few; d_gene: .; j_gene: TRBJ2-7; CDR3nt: TGTGCCAGCAGCTTAGAAGGCAGCAGGGCCCCCTACGAGCAGTACTTC; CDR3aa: CASSLEGSRAPYEQYF
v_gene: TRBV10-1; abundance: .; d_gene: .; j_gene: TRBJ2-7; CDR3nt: TGCGCCAGCAGCTTACAGGGCTACGAGCAGTACTTC; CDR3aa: CASSLQGYEQYF
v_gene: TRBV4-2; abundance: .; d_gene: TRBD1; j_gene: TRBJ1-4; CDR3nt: TGTGCCAGCAGCCAACCCGACAGGGGCACAAATGAAAAACTGTTTTTT; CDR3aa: CASSQPDRGTNEKLFF
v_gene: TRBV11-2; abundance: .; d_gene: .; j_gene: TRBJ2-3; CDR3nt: TGTGCCAGCACCCTACTAGCCTCCTCAGATACGCAGTATTTT; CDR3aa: CASTLLASSDTQYF
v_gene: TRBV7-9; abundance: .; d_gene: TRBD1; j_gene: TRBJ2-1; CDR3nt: TGTGCCAGCAGCTTAGGACAGGGGGCTATTGAGCAGTTCTTC; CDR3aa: CASSLGQGAIEQFF
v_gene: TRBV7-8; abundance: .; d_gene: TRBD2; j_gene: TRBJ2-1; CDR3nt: TGTGCCAGCAGCACGATAGCGGGGGCTTACAATGAGCAGTTCTTC; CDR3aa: CASSTIAGAYNEQFF
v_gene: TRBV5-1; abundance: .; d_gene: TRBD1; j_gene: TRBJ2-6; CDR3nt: TGCGCCAGCAGCTGGGGGACAGGGCCTAGCCTCTCTGGGGCCAACGTCCTGACTTTC; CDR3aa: CASSWGTGPSLSGANVLTF
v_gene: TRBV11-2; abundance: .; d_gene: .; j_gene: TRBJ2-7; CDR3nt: TGTGCCAGCGCCATCCGCGGGGCCCGAAGCGGGGAGCAGTACTTC; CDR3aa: CASAIRGARSGEQYF
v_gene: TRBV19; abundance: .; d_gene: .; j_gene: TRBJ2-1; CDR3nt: TGTGCCAGTAGTGAGGCCAGCCAGCAGTTCTTC; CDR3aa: CASSEASQQFF
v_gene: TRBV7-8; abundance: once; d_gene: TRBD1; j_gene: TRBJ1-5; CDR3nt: TGTGCCAGCAGCACCCGGGACAGGGGTCAGCCCCAGCATTTT; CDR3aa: CASSTRDRGQPQHF
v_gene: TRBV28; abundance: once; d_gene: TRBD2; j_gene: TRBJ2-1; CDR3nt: TGTGCCAGCAGTTCACTACGAACAGCGGGGCTACACAATGAGCAGTTCTTC; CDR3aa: CASSSLRTAGLHNEQFF
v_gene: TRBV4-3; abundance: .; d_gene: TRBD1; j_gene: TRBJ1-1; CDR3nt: TGCGCCAGCAGCTCGGGACAGGGTCCGAACACTGAAGCTTTCTTT; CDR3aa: CASSSGQGPNTEAFF